Reported below is one T cell receptor (beta chain). What it binds is unknown. The entry originates in a study of blood T cells in healthy people across ages. General study points: Naive T cell percentage showed a strong correlation with TCR beta diversity.

Germline-derived CDR1 and CDR2 are SGHRS and YFSETQ. The CDR3 is made up of 18 amino acids. Trimming cost V 1 base and J 0 bases; bases outside gene matches: 8. With a J-beta primer mix and a sample-barcoded 5' primer, a second PCR ran roughly 6 to 11 cycles. TCRdb reprocessed the 5' RACE reads with MiXCR, giving one entry per CDR3 protein. The sample has around 600,000 distinct CDR3 sequences, around 48% seen once; the top ten hold under 30%. A minimum of 5 micrograms of total RNA was extracted per sample. Sequencing was performed on blood. The J gene is TRBJ2-3, the V gene TRBV5-1, with 10 bases aligning to TRBD2. This TCR was recovered from a man at least 80 years old in good health. CDR3 nucleotides: TGCGCCAGCAGCTTGAGGGCTAGCGGGAGTACTAGCACAGATACGCAGTATTTT. It yields the protein CASSLRASGSTSTDTQYF.